The TCR beta chain described here comes from a study of T-cell memory formation after mild COVID-19. Study-level background: Largely, TCR clusters stayed within a single donor. Study-wide points: Shrinking CD4+ clones were chiefly CM and EM; CD8+ ones were chiefly EMRA.

The CDR3 covers 14 residues. V was clipped by 7 bases and J by 6 bases, with 20 bases between them. Germline V gene sequence: CDR1 SQVTM, CDR2 ANQGSEA. A word on this clonotype: Its target is not known.

Researchers used 5'RACE with constant-segment primers to make TCR alpha and TCR beta cDNA libraries that carry sample barcodes and UMIs. TCRdb fed the 5' RACE reads into MiXCR, producing one record per CDR3 protein. Of 140,000 or so distinct CDR3 sequences in the sample, 6% were seen once. This receptor was obtained from an adult woman who had mild COVID-19 (a few samples of this study predate the infection). Cell type and time point are not known. This chain joins TRBV29-1 and TRBJ2-3; D might be TRBD1 (5 bases). The sequenced material came from PBMCs or a T cell subset sorted from them (not recorded which). Here the CDR3 reads CSAGTQGLVDTQYF. The DNA of the CDR3 is TGCAGCGCCGGAACGCAGGGCTTGGTGGATACGCAGTATTTT.